This T cell receptor (beta chain) was recorded in a study of neoadjuvant anti-PD-1 for oral cavity cancer. Study context: Most patients had three to four biweekly doses of 3 mg/kg nivolumab before resection. Around day 43, patients without progression received a fourth nivolumab dose before surgery.

The time point: after neoadjuvant nivolumab, at surgical resection. The ends lost 6 bases at V and 3 bases at J; junction bases unmatched: 0. The germline CDR1 and CDR2 sequences are MNHNS and SASEGT. The CDR3 spans 14 residues. Some clones are missing from TCRdb's copy, which holds only in-frame ones; the method was immunoSEQ multiplex PCR. The table has approximately 42,000 clones, 60% to 80% seen once. General observations from the study: Higher pretreatment blood Treg/Th17 ratios correlated with higher pretreatment blood and lower post-treatment tumor TCRbeta clonality.

A few counts support this clone. Its antigen remains unknown. This chain uses TRBV6-1 with TRBJ2-2; 11 bases are shared with TRBD1. This material consisted of PBMCs, taken after nivolumab (anti-PD-1) treatment. The receptor was derived from a person between 35 and 79 years old with oral cavity squamous cell carcinoma. In DNA form, the CDR3 reads TGTGCCAGCAGGGGACAGGGGGACACCGGGGAGCTGTTTTTT. Amino acids: CASRGQGDTGELFF.